The rows below give T cell receptor beta chains drawn from one sample of a study of Ad26.COV2.S vaccination and SARS-CoV-2 variants. Produced via immunoSEQ multiplex PCR; TCRdb's table is partial and in-frame only. The repertoire has around 320,000 clones, 85% of them found once; the top ten carry approximately 2.1%. Sequencing was performed on peripheral blood, taken in a trial of Ad26.COV2.S vaccine versus placebo. Source of these receptors: a person between 18 and 59 years old who received the Ad26.COV2.S COVID-19 vaccine or a placebo. The CDR3 runs from the conserved cysteine through the conserved F or W. The D gene is left open where the match is weak. Clone size is shown for a subset of rows, as once, few, many or a class of expanded clone.

V gene: TRBV2; D gene: .; J gene: TRBJ1-2; clone size: .; CDR3 DNA: TGTGCCAGCAGTGAACTGGGAAACTATGGCTACACCTTC; CDR3 protein: CASSELGNYGYTF
V gene: TRBV27; D gene: .; J gene: TRBJ1-5; clone size: .; CDR3 DNA: TGTGCCAGCAGTTTCGGTCCGGGCACTCAGCCCCAGCATTTT; CDR3 protein: CASSFGPGTQPQHF
V gene: TRBV2; D gene: .; J gene: TRBJ1-4; clone size: once; CDR3 DNA: TGTGCCAGCAGTGTCGCCGTTGTTGGAAAACTGTTTTTT; CDR3 protein: CASSVAVVGKLFF
V gene: TRBV6-5; D gene: .; J gene: TRBJ1-1; clone size: few; CDR3 DNA: TGTGCCAGCAGTCAACAGGGTAACACTGAAGCTTTCTTT; CDR3 protein: CASSQQGNTEAFF
V gene: TRBV5-1; D gene: .; J gene: TRBJ2-4; clone size: .; CDR3 DNA: TGCGCCAGCAGCCCCCAGGGGGGGTGGAGGGGTAACATTCAGTACTTC; CDR3 protein: CASSPQGGWRGNIQYF
V gene: TRBV7-9; D gene: .; J gene: TRBJ2-7; clone size: .; CDR3 DNA: TGTGCCAGCAGCAGTACCGCGGGGGCCCTCTACGAGCAGTACTTC; CDR3 protein: CASSSTAGALYEQYF
V gene: TRBV2; D gene: TRBD2; J gene: TRBJ2-1; clone size: .; CDR3 DNA: TGTGCCGGAGGGAGGGTAGCGGGGGGACACAATGAGCAGTTCTTC; CDR3 protein: CAGGRVAGGHNEQFF
V gene: TRBV20-1; D gene: .; J gene: TRBJ2-3; clone size: .; CDR3 DNA: TGCAGTGCTAGAGATCTAGATACGCAGTATTTT; CDR3 protein: CSARDLDTQYF
V gene: TRBV19; D gene: .; J gene: TRBJ1-2; clone size: .; CDR3 DNA: TGTGCCAGTAGTACCCCAGGGATAAGTGGCTACACCTTC; CDR3 protein: CASSTPGISGYTF
V gene: TRBV29-1; D gene: TRBD1; J gene: TRBJ2-5; clone size: .; CDR3 DNA: TGCAGCGTTGAAGGGGACAGGGAAGAGACCCAGTACTTC; CDR3 protein: CSVEGDREETQYF
V gene: TRBV3-1/TRBV3-2; D gene: .; J gene: TRBJ2-2; clone size: .; CDR3 DNA: TGTGCCAGCAGCCCGAGGGGAGCAGGTAGACTGTTTTTT; CDR3 protein: CASSPRGAGRLFF
V gene: TRBV3-1/TRBV3-2; D gene: TRBD2; J gene: TRBJ2-3; clone size: .; CDR3 DNA: TGTGCCAGCAGCCAAGACTACCTAGCGGGGGGCTTTAGCACAGATACGCAGTATTTT; CDR3 protein: CASSQDYLAGGFSTDTQYF
V gene: TRBV28; D gene: .; J gene: TRBJ1-1; clone size: .; CDR3 DNA: TGTGCCAGCAGTTTTGGATTATCGAACACTGAAGCTTTCTTT; CDR3 protein: CASSFGLSNTEAFF
V gene: TRBV12-2; D gene: .; J gene: TRBJ2-7; clone size: .; CDR3 DNA: TGTGCAAGTCGTCCAGTAGCGGTGACCTACGAGCAGTACTTC; CDR3 protein: CASRPVAVTYEQYF
V gene: TRBV2; D gene: TRBD2; J gene: TRBJ2-5; clone size: .; CDR3 DNA: TGTGCCAGCGTTGGGCGGGGGGCCCCCTTTGGCGAGACCCAGTACTTC; CDR3 protein: CASVGRGAPFGETQYF
V gene: TRBV19; D gene: TRBD2; J gene: TRBJ2-1; clone size: .; CDR3 DNA: TGTGCCAGTAGTATAGATCTATCTAGCGGGGGGGCCGGGGAGCAGTTCTTC; CDR3 protein: CASSIDLSSGGAGEQFF
V gene: TRBV30; D gene: .; J gene: TRBJ1-1; clone size: .; CDR3 DNA: TGTGCCTGGAGCGGACAGCCGAACACTGAAGCTTTCTTT; CDR3 protein: CAWSGQPNTEAFF
V gene: TRBV19; D gene: .; J gene: TRBJ2-3; clone size: .; CDR3 DNA: TGTGCCAGTAGTGGGCGACTTGGTAGCACAGATACGCAGTATTTT; CDR3 protein: CASSGRLGSTDTQYF
V gene: TRBV7-2; D gene: .; J gene: TRBJ1-2; clone size: .; CDR3 DNA: TGTGCCAGCAGCGCCCGGGCTCGGGAGTATGGCTACACCTTC; CDR3 protein: CASSARAREYGYTF
V gene: TRBV19; D gene: TRBD1; J gene: TRBJ2-4; clone size: .; CDR3 DNA: TGTGCCAGTAGTCTCCTGGAGTTCAGGACAGGAGATAAACTAGCCAAAAACATTCAGTACTTC; CDR3 protein: CASSLLEFRTGDKLAKNIQYF
V gene: TRBV4-1; D gene: .; J gene: TRBJ1-1; clone size: .; CDR3 DNA: TGCGCCAGCAGCCAAGCTAAGGATTCTGGGGGAGCTTTCTTT; CDR3 protein: CASSQAKDSGGAFF
V gene: TRBV10-2; D gene: .; J gene: TRBJ1-2; clone size: .; CDR3 DNA: TGCGCCAGCAGTGAAGGGTCGGGGTGGGATGGCTACACCTTC; CDR3 protein: CASSEGSGWDGYTF
V gene: TRBV19; D gene: .; J gene: TRBJ2-3; clone size: .; CDR3 DNA: TGTGCCAGTTCCTTCAGGGTCGGGGGTGCCGCAGATACGCAGTATTTT; CDR3 protein: CASSFRVGGAADTQYF
V gene: TRBV7-3; D gene: TRBD1; J gene: TRBJ1-1; clone size: .; CDR3 DNA: TGTGCCAGCAGCTTAATGGGGACAGGGGTGGGGGCCACTGAAGCTTTCTTT; CDR3 protein: CASSLMGTGVGATEAFF
V gene: TRBV28; D gene: .; J gene: TRBJ1-2; clone size: .; CDR3 DNA: TGTGCCAGCAGTCCTCTCGCGGATGGCGGGATCTATGGCTACACCTTC; CDR3 protein: CASSPLADGGIYGYTF
V gene: TRBV5-1; D gene: .; J gene: TRBJ1-4; clone size: .; CDR3 DNA: TGCGCCAGCAGCTTGGGACAGAGGGTAACTAATGAAAAACTGTTTTTT; CDR3 protein: CASSLGQRVTNEKLFF
V gene: TRBV6-6; D gene: TRBD2; J gene: TRBJ2-2; clone size: .; CDR3 DNA: TGTGCCAGCAGTCCCATTCGGGGGGGACTAGTTCCCGGGGAGCTGTTTTTT; CDR3 protein: CASSPIRGGLVPGELFF
V gene: TRBV4-2; D gene: TRBD2; J gene: TRBJ2-2; clone size: .; CDR3 DNA: TGTGCCAGCCGGGAGGGGCTCTTGAACACCGGGGAGCTGTTTTTT; CDR3 protein: CASREGLLNTGELFF
V gene: TRBV5-1; D gene: .; J gene: TRBJ2-2; clone size: .; CDR3 DNA: TGCGCCAGCAGCTTGTCCGGGCCCAATTTGATCTCCGGGGAGCTGTTTTTT; CDR3 protein: CASSLSGPNLISGELFF
V gene: TRBV29-1; D gene: .; J gene: TRBJ1-1; clone size: .; CDR3 DNA: TGCAGCGTTGGAGGTAAGACAGGTCGGGACACTGAAGCTTTCTTT; CDR3 protein: CSVGGKTGRDTEAFF
V gene: TRBV7-9; D gene: .; J gene: TRBJ2-7; clone size: once; CDR3 DNA: TGTGCCAGCAGCTTTCATTACGAGCAGTACTTC; CDR3 protein: CASSFHYEQYF
V gene: TRBV27; D gene: TRBD1; J gene: TRBJ2-7; clone size: .; CDR3 DNA: TGTGCCAGCAGTCCCTTGGCCCCAGGGGGTGACGAGCAGTACTTC; CDR3 protein: CASSPLAPGGDEQYF
V gene: TRBV2; D gene: TRBD1; J gene: TRBJ1-5; clone size: .; CDR3 DNA: TGTGCCAGCAGTCCCGGGACAGTCTATCAGCCCCAGCATTTT; CDR3 protein: CASSPGTVYQPQHF
V gene: TRBV6-2/TRBV6-3; D gene: .; J gene: TRBJ2-7; clone size: .; CDR3 DNA: TGTGCCAGCAGTTCCACCCTCCTCTACGAGCAGTACTTC; CDR3 protein: CASSSTLLYEQYF
V gene: TRBV11-3; D gene: TRBD2; J gene: TRBJ2-5; clone size: .; CDR3 DNA: TGTGCCAGCAGCTTAGCGGGGGGGCAGGAGACCCAGTACTTC; CDR3 protein: CASSLAGGQETQYF
V gene: TRBV6-1; D gene: TRBD2; J gene: TRBJ2-1; clone size: .; CDR3 DNA: TGTGCCAGCAGTGCTGGGACTAGCGGGGGAATCTACAATGAGCAGTTCTTC; CDR3 protein: CASSAGTSGGIYNEQFF
V gene: TRBV27; D gene: .; J gene: TRBJ1-6; clone size: few; CDR3 DNA: TGTGCCAGCAGTTCCCAGGGTCGTTCACCCCTCCACTTT; CDR3 protein: CASSSQGRSPLHF
V gene: TRBV5-1; D gene: .; J gene: TRBJ2-1; clone size: .; CDR3 DNA: TGCGCCAGCAGATATAGGGGGGCCTCCTACAATGAGCAGTTCTTC; CDR3 protein: CASRYRGASYNEQFF
V gene: TRBV11-3; D gene: .; J gene: TRBJ2-2; clone size: .; CDR3 DNA: TGTGCCAGCAGCTTAGAGTCCGGCACCGGGGAGCTGTTTTTT; CDR3 protein: CASSLESGTGELFF
V gene: TRBV9; D gene: .; J gene: TRBJ1-2; clone size: .; CDR3 DNA: TGTGCCAGCAGCCCCGGACAGAACTATGGCTACACCTTC; CDR3 protein: CASSPGQNYGYTF
V gene: TRBV28; D gene: .; J gene: TRBJ1-1; clone size: .; CDR3 DNA: TGTGCCAGCAGCTTAGACAGGTTTGGAACTGAAGCTTTCTTT; CDR3 protein: CASSLDRFGTEAFF
V gene: TRBV19; D gene: .; J gene: TRBJ2-5; clone size: .; CDR3 DNA: TGTGCCAGTAGTATAGAATCCTCGCGGTGGGAGACCCAGTACTTC; CDR3 protein: CASSIESSRWETQYF
V gene: TRBV1; D gene: .; J gene: TRBJ2-7; clone size: .; CDR3 DNA: TGCACCACCCCCCCCCAGGGGCACTATTTATTCTCCTACGAGCAGTACTTC; CDR3 protein: CTTPPQGHYLFSYEQYF
V gene: TRBV23-1; D gene: TRBD1; J gene: TRBJ2-7; clone size: .; CDR3 DNA: TGCGCCAGCAGTCAACGGGGACAGGGGGGCTCCTACGAGCAGTACTTC; CDR3 protein: CASSQRGQGGSYEQYF
V gene: TRBV30; D gene: TRBD1; J gene: TRBJ1-6; clone size: .; CDR3 DNA: TGTGCCTGGAGTGCCGGGACAGGGGCACCCCTCCACTTT; CDR3 protein: CAWSAGTGAPLHF
V gene: TRBV6-5; D gene: TRBD1; J gene: TRBJ1-6; clone size: .; CDR3 DNA: TGTGCCAGCAGACAGGGGGACCTACTCCACTTT; CDR3 protein: CASRQGDLLHF
V gene: TRBV19; D gene: .; J gene: TRBJ1-5; clone size: .; CDR3 DNA: TGTGCCAGTAGTATTCGTTTGGGGGACGGCAATCAGCCCCAGCATTTT; CDR3 protein: CASSIRLGDGNQPQHF